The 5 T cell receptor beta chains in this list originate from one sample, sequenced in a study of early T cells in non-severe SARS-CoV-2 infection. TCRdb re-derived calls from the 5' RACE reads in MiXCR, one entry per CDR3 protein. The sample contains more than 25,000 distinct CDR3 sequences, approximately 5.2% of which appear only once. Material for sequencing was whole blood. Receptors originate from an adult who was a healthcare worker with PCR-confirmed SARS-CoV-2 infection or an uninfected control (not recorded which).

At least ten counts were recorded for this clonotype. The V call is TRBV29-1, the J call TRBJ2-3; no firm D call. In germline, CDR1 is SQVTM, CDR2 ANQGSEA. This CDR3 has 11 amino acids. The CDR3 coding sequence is TGCAGAGTTACCGCCATGAATACGCAGTATTTT. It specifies CRVTAMNTQYF.

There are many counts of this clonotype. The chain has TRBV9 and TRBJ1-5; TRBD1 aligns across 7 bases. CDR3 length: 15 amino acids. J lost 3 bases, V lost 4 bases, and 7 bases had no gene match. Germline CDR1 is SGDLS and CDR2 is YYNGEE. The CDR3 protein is CASSPGTAHNQPQHF. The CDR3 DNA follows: TGTGCCAGCAGCCCGGGGACAGCGCACAATCAGCCCCAGCATTTT.

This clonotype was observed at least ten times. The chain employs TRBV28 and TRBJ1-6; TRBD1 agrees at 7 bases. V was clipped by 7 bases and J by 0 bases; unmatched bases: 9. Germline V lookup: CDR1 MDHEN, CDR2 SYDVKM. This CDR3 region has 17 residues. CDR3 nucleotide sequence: TGTGCCAGCACCACGCCACAGGGGAGCTCCTATAATTCACCCCTCCACTTT. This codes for CASTTPQGSSYNSPLHF.

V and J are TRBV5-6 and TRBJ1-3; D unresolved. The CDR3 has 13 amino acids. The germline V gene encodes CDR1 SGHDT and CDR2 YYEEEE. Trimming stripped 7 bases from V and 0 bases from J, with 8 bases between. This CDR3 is CASGIYSGNTIYF. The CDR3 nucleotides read TGTGCCAGCGGGATTTACTCTGGAAACACCATATATTTT.

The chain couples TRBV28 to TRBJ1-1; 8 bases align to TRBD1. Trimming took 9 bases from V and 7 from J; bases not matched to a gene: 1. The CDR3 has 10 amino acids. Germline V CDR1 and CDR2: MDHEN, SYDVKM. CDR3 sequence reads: CASTGGEAFF. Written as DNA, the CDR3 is TGTGCCAGTACAGGGGGTGAAGCTTTCTTT.